This TCR beta chain was identified during a study of a mutant IDH1 vaccine in newly diagnosed glioma. For the study at large: Of treated patients, around 60% were men and about 38% women, averaging roughly 37 years.

The CDR3 totals 16 residues. CDR1 and CDR2 (germline): LNHNV, YYDKDF (reference sequence). V trimming: 1 base; J trimming: 4 bases; junction bases outside the gene matches: 6. Stated time point: week 5, during vaccination. Doses of 300 ug of mutant IDH1 20-mer peptide were given with topical imiquimod. Study findings and constraints: Most patients, around 93%, showed vaccine-induced immune responses. Alterations occurring in top peripheral T cell clonotypes seemed unrelated to pseudoprogression.

Here immunoSEQ multiplex PCR was the method, and the copy in TCRdb shows in-frame clones only, minus some. Among tens of thousands of clones listed, 90% to 95% were seen once. For this clone: Antigen: not known.

This TCR derives from a woman between 45 and 65 years old with glioma. The sequencing used PBMCs, collected from a glioma patient whose treatment included an IDH1 peptide vaccine. The V call is TRBV15, the J call TRBJ2-1; 8 nucleotides line up with TRBD2. The CDR3 sequence is CATSRGAGGFYNEQFF. In DNA form, the CDR3 reads TGTGCCACCAGCAGAGGGGCGGGAGGATTTTACAATGAGCAGTTCTTC.